This T cell receptor (beta chain) was captured in a study of identifying expanded T cells in peripheral blood. Whole-study findings and limits: About 1.2 clones differed between technical replicates, versus approximately 16 and 20 over time. Clone count variance between approximately two-week samples rose with total template count.

Only a few counts were recorded for this clone. Its target is not known. CDR1 is LGHNT, CDR2 FRNRAP, per germline. Trimming stripped 3 bases from V and 13 bases from J, with 15 bases between. The CDR3 spans 12 residues. This table comes from immunoSEQ multiplex PCR, and its TCRdb copy is limited to in-frame clones, with some not included. The sample contains around 75,000 clones, 75% to 90% of which appear only once. Collection occurred without any documented infections or immune events in donors. This clonotype was obtained from a person between 18 and 75 years old in good health. The chain recombines TRBV12-5 with TRBJ1-2; no firm D call. Sequenced: blood. Here the CDR3 DNA reads TGTGCTAGTGGTTTTCTTGAGGCGGCTCGCACCTTC. It yields the protein CASGFLEAARTF.